Included here is one TCR beta chain sequence, with context. The clone's antigen remains unknown. One base away there is no much larger clone; base qualities are not given. This record comes from a study of blood T cell repertoires in COVID-19 (dated by TCRdb to 2018 to 2020). For the study in its entirety: Samples covering the acute and convalescent phases of COVID-19 were provided by collaborators in the United States, Italy and Spain. Subjects who had been exposed to COVID-19, were actively infected with it, or had recovered from it provided the deeply sampled blood TCRbeta repertoires that made up the dataset. The sample metadata nearly always contained a de-identified subject ID, COVID-19 status, age in years and sex. The repertoires were made available in a free public database intended to serve as a resource for research on the immune response to SARS-CoV-2. Samples came from the ongoing ImmuneRACE study (first 160 participants) plus 1,254 subjects from 6 global collaborators. HLA class I and class II types, where available, came from metadata supplied by the sample provider rather than from assay-based typing. The prospective study material was composed of cDNA or gDNA derived from T cells, B-cell-depleted T cells, or PBMCs.

In the prospective study, participants were about 18 to 89 years old, resided in under 30 geographic areas of the United States, and were enrolled through a virtual design. In the prospective study, cohorts were assigned on the basis of participant-reported clinical history obtained from a screening survey and a study questionnaire. Recovered participants in ImmuneRACE Cohort 3 were defined as having two consecutive negative NP/OP PCR tests, clearance from a healthcare professional, or resolution of symptoms. Each participant in the prospective study had whole blood, serum and a nasopharyngeal or oropharyngeal swab collected by mobile phlebotomists. Additional blood draws and questionnaires over an approximately 2-month period could optionally be provided by prospective study participants. Before DNA extraction, prospective study blood samples were shipped either frozen or at room temperature.

Study-wide findings and limitations: The amount of clinical and demographic metadata varied by source and participant and was provided uncurated.

The immunoSEQ Assay, a bias-controlled multiplex PCR, was used to amplify TCRbeta CDR3 regions from genomic DNA. The authors' analysis ran thus. The number of nucleated cells in each sample was estimated from the amplification of reference gene primers within the assay. To quantify the absolute abundance of each unique TCRbeta CDR3 rearrangement, sequence reads were collapsed and filtered. For each sample, productive Simpson clonality was calculated by taking the square root of Simpson's diversity index across productive rearrangements. The table was pulled from immuneACCESS by TCRdb, which kept in-frame rearrangements only. Such tables lose some clones; where checked, under half of the loss comes from unresolved V genes, and the rest has no known cause. Clonal size and the V and J genes are those of that table, whereas D and trimming came from the DNA. The table for this sample lists around 300,000 clones; 88% of them were counted only once. The ten largest clones capture about 3% of the sample.

CDR1 and CDR2 are read off the germline V gene (reference sequence) as GTSNPN and SVGIG. CDR3 length: 14 amino acids, cysteine to phenylalanine. CDR3 DNA only is kept here, 42 bases in frame from base 1. At the junction V is shortened by 3 bases and J by 9 bases; bases outside the gene matches: 6. The sequence was collected from a woman aged 45 to 65 who had recovered from COVID-19. This sequence uses TRBV30 and TRBJ2-3; 13 bases in between match TRBD2. Sequencing was carried out using PBMCs or T cells enriched from blood (not recorded which). The CDR3 protein: CAWSRTSGRGTQYF. The nucleotides read TGTGCCTGGAGCCGGACTAGCGGGAGAGGAACGCAGTATTTT. With the rest looked up from the reference TRBV30 and TRBJ2-3 genes rather than sequenced, the full variable domain is SQTIHQWPATLVQPVGSPLSLECTVEGTSNPNLYWYRQAAGRGLQLLFYSVGIGQISSEVPQNLSASRPQDRQFILSSKKLLLSDSGFYLCAWSRTSGRGTQYFGPGTRLTVL.